This passage covers 22 T cell receptor beta chains from one sample sequenced in a study of vaccination effects on CD4 cells after COVID-19 (dated by TCRdb to 2022 to 2024). These receptors' targets are unknown. Receptors were amplified or captured by the immunoSEQ multiplex PCR assay. In its TCRdb copy, this immuneACCESS table keeps in-frame sequences only and misses some clones. Where compared with another copy, unresolved V genes explain less than half of these, and the others have no known cause. The sample includes approximately 82,000 clones, with roughly four fifths observed a single time. 1.5% to 2% of the sample rests with the top ten. The ViraFEST assay stimulated PBMC with viral peptide pools and then used TCR sequencing to identify antigen-specific CD4+ T cell clonotypes by expansion. After around 11 days of culture, CD4+ T cells were isolated with the EasySep CD4+ T cell isolation kit.

This specimen consisted of CD4+ T cells from PBMCs cultured with HCoV-229E spike peptides, obtained before COVID-19 vaccination. The sample's cell subset or site label is to be understood as: HCoV-229E spike overlapping peptide pool stimulation. These receptors were collected from a human donor who received a COVID-19 vaccine.

The CDR3 reads CAWSVIGRAGQNYGYTF. CDR3 in DNA: TGTGCCTGGAGTGTAATAGGCCGGGCAGGGCAGAACTATGGCTACACCTTC. The V gene is TRBV30, the J gene TRBJ1-2, with a weak D call TRBD1 (5 bases). The V end lost 0 bases, the J end lost 2 bases, and 19 bases lay between the germline ends. The length of the CDR3 is 17 residues. Looked up from germline, CDR1 is GTSNPN and CDR2 is SVGIG (reference sequence).

This clone has just a few counts. At one of its ends the junction is not consistent with the germline gene, which may arise from a read error. The chain combines TRBV19 with TRBJ1-1; D might be TRBD1 (6 bases). This CDR3 region has 13 residues. Germline V lookup: CDR1 LNHDA, CDR2 SQIVND (reference sequence). CDR3 sequence reads: CASSPEGQFESFF. CDR3 coding DNA: TGTGCCAGTAGTCCTGAGGGACAATTTGAATCTTTCTTT.

The chain couples TRBV7-2 to TRBJ1-2; TRBD1 might be the D (5 bases). Germline V CDR1 and CDR2: SGHTA, FQGNSA. Deletions cut 3 bases from V and 4 bases from J, with 18 bases between. This CDR3 region has 16 residues. The CDR3 loop is CASSLGDGRLGYGYTF. The DNA of the CDR3 is TGTGCCAGCAGCTTGGGGGATGGACGATTGGGCTATGGCTACACCTTC.

The chain combines TRBV6-5 with TRBJ1-2; D may be TRBD1 (6 bases). Germline values: CDR1 MNHEY, CDR2 SVGAGI. The CDR3 is made up of 13 amino acids. V dropped 2 bases and J dropped 6 bases, with 10 bases sitting between them. CDR3 DNA sequence: TGTGCCAGCAGTTACGGGTGGGGGCATGGCTACACCTTC. Residues: CASSYGWGHGYTF.

V is TRBV6-5 and J is TRBJ2-7; TRBD2 matches 7 bases. With V trimmed by 6 bases and J by 6 bases, 8 bases remained unmatched. The length of the CDR3 is 13 residues. CDR1 MNHEY and CDR2 SVGAGI come from the germline V gene. The CDR3 spells CASSQTSFGEQYV. The DNA of the CDR3 is TGTGCCAGCAGCCAGACTAGCTTTGGCGAGCAGTACGTC.

This clone came up once. This rearrangement joins TRBV4-1 to TRBJ2-5; D is unresolved. Trimming cost V 3 bases and J 3 bases, with 20 bases left between them. Germline V gene lookup returns CDR1 MGHRA and CDR2 YSYEKL. This CDR3 has 17 residues. The CDR3 region is CASSHVLRTTKKETQYF. CDR3 DNA: TGCGCCAGCAGCCATGTTCTACGGACGACCAAGAAAGAGACCCAGTACTTC.

V is TRBV6-6 and J is TRBJ2-1; the D is unclear. This CDR3 is built from 15 residues. Germline V gives CDR1 MNHNY, CDR2 SVGAGI (reference sequence). The ends were cut back, 2 bases at V and 9 bases at J, with 17 bases in the middle. The CDR3 nucleotides read TGTGCCAGCAGTTACCGACCAGTCGCCCTGGGTGAGCAGTTCTTC. Translated, it gives CASSYRPVALGEQFF.

The chain uses TRBV6-4 and TRBJ1-5; D unclear. Germline V gene lookup returns CDR1 MRHNA and CDR2 SNTAGT. Trimming took 10 bases from V and 2 from J, leaving 12 bases between them. The CDR3 runs to 13 residues. The CDR3 reads CAISKGGNQPQHF. Written as DNA, the CDR3 is TGTGCCATCTCTAAGGGTGGCAATCAGCCCCAGCATTTT.

This rearrangement joins TRBV2 to TRBJ2-2; D gene ambiguous. Between the trimmed V and J ends, which lost 7 bases and 2 bases, there was a span of 14 bases. Germline-derived CDR1 and CDR2 are SNHLY and FYNNEI. The CDR3 runs 15 residues. The CDR3 sequence is CASTQAVINTGELFF. The CDR3 region has the DNA TGTGCCAGCACTCAGGCGGTCATCAACACCGGGGAGCTGTTTTTT.

The chain employs TRBV28 and TRBJ1-4; D is possibly TRBD1 (6 bases). V lost 7 bases and J 5 bases, leaving 8 bases between the germline ends. The CDR3 contains 12 residues. The germline gives CDR1 MDHEN, CDR2 SYDVKM. CDR3 amino acids: CASNGQNEKLFF. CDR3 DNA: TGTGCCAGCAACGGACAGAATGAAAAACTGTTTTTT.

The V call is TRBV9, the J call TRBJ2-1; 14 bases agree with TRBD2. CDR1 SGDLS and CDR2 YYNGEE come from the germline V gene. This CDR3 has 17 residues. The V and J ends lost 0 bases and 3 bases, in that order; junction bases with no gene match: 2. The CDR3 region is CASSVVGLAGGYNEQFF. Written as DNA, the CDR3 is TGTGCCAGCAGCGTAGTAGGACTAGCGGGGGGCTACAATGAGCAGTTCTTC.

The CDR3 loop is CASSVGTTNEKLFF. The CDR3 DNA is TGTGCCAGCAGTGTGGGGACAACTAATGAAAAACTGTTTTTT. The chain combines TRBV2 with TRBJ1-4; D gene unclear. The CDR3 extends over 14 amino acids. Germline CDR1 SNHLY, CDR2 FYNNEI. Trimming shortened V by 4 bases and J by 0 bases, and 6 bases separated the two germline ends.

This clone was seen a single time. V and J are TRBV28 and TRBJ2-4, with D maybe TRBD1 (6 bases). CDR1 MDHEN and CDR2 SYDVKM come from the germline V gene. The CDR3 covers 16 residues. V was clipped by 7 bases and J by 0 bases, with 16 bases between them. The CDR3 region is CASISQGQLAKNIQYF. The CDR3 DNA follows: TGTGCCAGCATATCGCAGGGGCAACTAGCCAAAAACATTCAGTACTTC.

This clone was counted once. The rearrangement joins TRBV19 to TRBJ2-5; 7 nucleotides line up with TRBD1. Germline CDR1 and CDR2: LNHDA and SQIVND (reference sequence). Trimming at V came to 5 bases and at J to 1 base, leaving 7 bases not matched to a gene. The CDR3 runs to 15 residues. The DNA for the CDR3 is TGTGCCAGTAGTGCTGACAGGGCGGCCCAAGAGACCCAGTACTTC. Its translation: CASSADRAAQETQYF.

For the CDR3, the DNA is TGTGCCAGCAGCTTAGGGGATTACAGCACAGATACGCAGTATTTT. It codes for CASSLGDYSTDTQYF. The chain has TRBV7-9 and TRBJ2-3; D gene uncertain. This CDR3 is built from 15 residues. V was trimmed by 1 base and J by 0 bases, leaving 8 bases between them. Germline assignment: CDR1 SEHNR and CDR2 FQNEAQ (reference sequence).

This clone was seen only a few times. Distinct nucleotide sequences in the sample also encode this CDR3. The CDR3 reads CASRTGLNTEAFF. CDR3 coding DNA: TGTGCCAGCAGGACAGGGCTGAACACTGAAGCTTTCTTT. V and J are TRBV6-5 and TRBJ1-1; 7 bases agree with TRBD1. Germline assignment: CDR1 MNHEY and CDR2 SVGAGI. Losses at the gene ends were 6 bases for V and 0 bases for J; bases not matched to a gene: 1. The CDR3 extends over 13 amino acids.

The chain is built from TRBV5-1 and TRBJ2-5; no definite D call. In germline, CDR1 is SGHRS, CDR2 YFSETQ. CDR3 size: 14 residues. Trimming took off 5 bases at V and 3 bases at J, with 14 bases between the two ends. The CDR3 loop is CASRSSLQKETQYF. CDR3 in DNA: TGCGCCAGCAGATCCAGTCTACAGAAAGAGACCCAGTACTTC.

V gene TRBV6-1 combines with J gene TRBJ2-3; no clear D. This CDR3 is built from 13 residues. V dropped 2 bases and J dropped 4 bases, with 7 bases sitting between them. CDR1 is MNHNS and CDR2 is SASEGT in the germline V gene. The CDR3 bases are TGTGCCAGCAGTGAATCTCGGGCAGATACGCAGTATTTT. It translates to CASSESRADTQYF.

This rearrangement joins TRBV29-1 to TRBJ2-5, with unresolved D. V was trimmed by 1 base and J by 7 bases, leaving 13 bases between them. Germline CDR1 reads SQVTM; CDR2 reads ANQGSEA. The CDR3 extends over 13 amino acids. Written as DNA, the CDR3 is TGCAGCGTTGAAGTAGTAGGGTTTGGGACCCAGTACTTC. It specifies CSVEVVGFGTQYF.

This clone turned up a few times. The genes are TRBV4-1 and TRBJ1-2; perhaps TRBD1 as D (5 bases). The CDR3 contains 15 residues. Germline CDR1 reads MGHRA; CDR2 reads YSYEKL. V gave up 1 base and J gave up 0 bases, with 9 bases separating them. The chain's CDR3 is CASSQGQGANYGYTF. The DNA of the CDR3 is TGCGCCAGCAGCCAAGGTCAGGGAGCTAACTATGGCTACACCTTC.

The chain combines TRBV2 with TRBJ2-3; no definite D call. CDR3 length: 15 amino acids. The germline V and J ends were trimmed by 7 bases and 0 bases, with 14 bases remaining between them. Germline CDR1 SNHLY, CDR2 FYNNEI. CDR3 DNA: TGTGCCAGCACCCCCCGCGGCCCTAGCACAGATACGCAGTATTTT. Its protein is CASTPRGPSTDTQYF.

This clone was detected only a few times. The rearrangement joins TRBV6-6 to TRBJ1-1, with D unresolved. Germline V CDR1 and CDR2: MNHNY, SVGAGI (reference sequence). This CDR3 spans 14 amino acids. Trimming cost V 1 base and J 3 bases, with 9 bases left between them. The CDR3 reads CASSYYNRDTEAFF. CDR3 sequence (DNA): TGTGCCAGCAGTTACTATAACCGGGACACTGAAGCTTTCTTT.